This record concerns one T cell receptor beta chain sequence. Its antigen is not known. The same CDR3 also results from other DNA sequences found in this sample. The sample originates from a study of T cell responses to AZD1222 COVID-19 vaccine. Study findings and constraints: Unmutated variant regions are reportedly the target of nearly half of TCRs that are spike-specific.

Germline values: CDR1 LNHDA, CDR2 SQIVND (reference sequence). J was trimmed by 3 bases and V by 5 bases; bases with no gene match: 5. The CDR3 runs to 14 residues. Libraries were prepared by immunoSEQ multiplex PCR; TCRdb keeps only in-frame clonotypes and omits some of them. The sample lists around 200,000 clones; about 90% were seen once. The sequence was collected from an adult in good health. The V call is TRBV19, the J call TRBJ2-5; 8 bases match TRBD1. The sample in question was peripheral blood, obtained on day 0 of AZD1222 vaccination. In nucleotides, the CDR3 is TGTGCCAGTAGTCCGAGGACAGGGAAAGAGACCCAGTACTTC. This codes for CASSPRTGKETQYF.